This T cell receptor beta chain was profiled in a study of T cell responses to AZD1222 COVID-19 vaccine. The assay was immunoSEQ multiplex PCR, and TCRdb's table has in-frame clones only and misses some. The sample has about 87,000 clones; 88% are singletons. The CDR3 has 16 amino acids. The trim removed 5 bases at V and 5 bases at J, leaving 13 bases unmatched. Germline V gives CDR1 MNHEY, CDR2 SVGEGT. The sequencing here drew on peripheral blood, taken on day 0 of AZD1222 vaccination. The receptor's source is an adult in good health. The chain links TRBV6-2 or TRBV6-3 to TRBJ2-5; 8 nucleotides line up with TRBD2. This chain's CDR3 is CASSSNSGRWRETQYF. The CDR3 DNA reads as TGTGCCAGCAGTAGTAACAGCGGGAGATGGAGGGAGACCCAGTACTTC.